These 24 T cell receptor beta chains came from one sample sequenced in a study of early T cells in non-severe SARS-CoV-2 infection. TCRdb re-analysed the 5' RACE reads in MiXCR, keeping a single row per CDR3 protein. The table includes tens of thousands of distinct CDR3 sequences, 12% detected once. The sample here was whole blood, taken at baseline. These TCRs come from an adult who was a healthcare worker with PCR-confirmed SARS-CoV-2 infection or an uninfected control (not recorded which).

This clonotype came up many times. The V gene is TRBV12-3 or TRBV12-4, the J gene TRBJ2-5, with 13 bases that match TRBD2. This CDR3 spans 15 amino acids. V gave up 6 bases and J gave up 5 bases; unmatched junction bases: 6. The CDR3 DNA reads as TGTGCCAGCAGAACACTAGCGGGGGGGCTGGAGACCCAGTACTTC. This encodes CASRTLAGGLETQYF.

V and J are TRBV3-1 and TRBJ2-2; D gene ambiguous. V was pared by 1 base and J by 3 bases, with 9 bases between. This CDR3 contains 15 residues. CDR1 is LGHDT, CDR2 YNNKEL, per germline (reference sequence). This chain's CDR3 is CASSQVRMDTGELFF. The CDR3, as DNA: TGTGCCAGCAGCCAAGTCAGGATGGACACCGGGGAGCTGTTTTTT.

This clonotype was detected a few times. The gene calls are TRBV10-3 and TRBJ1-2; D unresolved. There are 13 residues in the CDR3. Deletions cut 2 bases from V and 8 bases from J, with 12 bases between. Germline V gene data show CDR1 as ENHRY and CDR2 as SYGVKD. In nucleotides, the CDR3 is TGTGCCATCAGTGAGATGGCAGGCCTGGGCTACACCTTC. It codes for CAISEMAGLGYTF.

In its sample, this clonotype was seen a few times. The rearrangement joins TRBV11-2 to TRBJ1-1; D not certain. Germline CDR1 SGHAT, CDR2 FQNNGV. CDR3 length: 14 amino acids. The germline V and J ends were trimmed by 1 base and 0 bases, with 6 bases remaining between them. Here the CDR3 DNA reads TGTGCCAGCAGCTTAGGGCCATTGAACACTGAAGCTTTCTTT. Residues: CASSLGPLNTEAFF. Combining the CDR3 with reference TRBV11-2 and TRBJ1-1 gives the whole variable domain EAGVAQSPRYKIIEKRQSVAFWCNPISGHATLYWYQQILGQGPKLLIQFQNNGVVDDSQLPKDRFSAERLKGVDSTLKIQPAKLEDSAVYLCASSLGPLNTEAFFGQGTRLTVV.

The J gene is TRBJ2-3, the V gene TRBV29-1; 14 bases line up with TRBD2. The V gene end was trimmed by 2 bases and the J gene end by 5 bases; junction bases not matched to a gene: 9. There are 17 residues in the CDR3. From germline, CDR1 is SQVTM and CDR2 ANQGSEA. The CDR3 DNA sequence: TGCAGCGTTGAACGTGTGACTAGCGGGGGGGGCGGAGATACGCAGTATTTT. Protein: CSVERVTSGGGGDTQYF.

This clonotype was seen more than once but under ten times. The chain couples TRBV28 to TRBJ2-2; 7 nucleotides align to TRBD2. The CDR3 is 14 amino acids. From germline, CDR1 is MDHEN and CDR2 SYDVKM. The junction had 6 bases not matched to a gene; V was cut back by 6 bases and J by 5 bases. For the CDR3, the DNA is TGTGCCAGCAGCGGACTAGTAGTGACCGGGGAGCTGTTTTTT. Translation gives CASSGLVVTGELFF.

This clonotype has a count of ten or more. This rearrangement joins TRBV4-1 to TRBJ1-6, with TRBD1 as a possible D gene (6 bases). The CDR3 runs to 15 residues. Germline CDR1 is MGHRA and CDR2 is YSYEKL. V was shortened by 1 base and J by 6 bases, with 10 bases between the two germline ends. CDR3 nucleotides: TGCGCCAGCAGCCAAGGGGCAGGGGTTAATTCACCCCTCCACTTT. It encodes CASSQGAGVNSPLHF.

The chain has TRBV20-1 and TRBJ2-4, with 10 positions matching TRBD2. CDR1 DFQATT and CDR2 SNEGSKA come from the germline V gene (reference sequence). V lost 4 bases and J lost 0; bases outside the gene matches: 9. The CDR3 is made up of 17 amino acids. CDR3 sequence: CSANQAGGALAKNIQYF. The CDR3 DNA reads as TGCAGTGCTAACCAAGCGGGGGGGGCCCTAGCCAAAAACATTCAGTACTTC.

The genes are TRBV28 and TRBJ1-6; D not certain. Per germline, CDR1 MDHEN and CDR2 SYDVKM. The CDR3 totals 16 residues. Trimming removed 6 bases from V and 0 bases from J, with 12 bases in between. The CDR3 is CASSEERPSYNSPLHF. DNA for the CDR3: TGTGCCAGCAGCGAAGAGAGACCCTCCTATAATTCACCCCTCCACTTT.

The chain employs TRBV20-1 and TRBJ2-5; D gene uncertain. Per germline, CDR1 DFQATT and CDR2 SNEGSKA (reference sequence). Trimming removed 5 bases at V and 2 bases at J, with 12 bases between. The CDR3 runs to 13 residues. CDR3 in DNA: TGCAGTGCTCCAGCGCACCCACAAGAGACCCAGTACTTC. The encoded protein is CSAPAHPQETQYF.

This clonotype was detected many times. CDR3 nucleotide sequence: TGCGCCAGCAGCCCCCTTGGGACTAGCGGGGAGACCCAGTACTTC. Translated, it gives CASSPLGTSGETQYF. The rearrangement joins TRBV4-1 to TRBJ2-5; 12 nucleotides line up with TRBD2. This CDR3 is 15 amino acids long. With V trimmed by 4 bases and J by 5 bases, 5 bases remained unmatched. Per the germline V gene, CDR1 is MGHRA and CDR2 is YSYEKL.

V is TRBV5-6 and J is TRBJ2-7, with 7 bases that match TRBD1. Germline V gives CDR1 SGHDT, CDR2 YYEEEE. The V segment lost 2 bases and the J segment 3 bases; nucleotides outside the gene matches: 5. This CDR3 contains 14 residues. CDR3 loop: CASSLGGTSYEQYF. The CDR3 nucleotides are TGTGCCAGCAGCTTAGGGGGCACAAGCTACGAGCAGTACTTC. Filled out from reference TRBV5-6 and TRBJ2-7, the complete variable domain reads DAGVTQSPTHLIKTRGQQVTLRCSPKSGHDTVSWYQQALGQGPQFIFQYYEEEERQRGNFPDRFSGHQFPNYSSELNVNALLLGDSALYLCASSLGGTSYEQYFGPGTRLTVT.

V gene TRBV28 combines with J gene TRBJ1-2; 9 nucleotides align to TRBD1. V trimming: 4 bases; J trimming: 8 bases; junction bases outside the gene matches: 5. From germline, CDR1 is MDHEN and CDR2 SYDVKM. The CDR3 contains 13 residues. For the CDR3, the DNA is TGTGCCAGCAGTTCACAGGGGGCTTTCGGCTACACCTTC. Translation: CASSSQGAFGYTF.

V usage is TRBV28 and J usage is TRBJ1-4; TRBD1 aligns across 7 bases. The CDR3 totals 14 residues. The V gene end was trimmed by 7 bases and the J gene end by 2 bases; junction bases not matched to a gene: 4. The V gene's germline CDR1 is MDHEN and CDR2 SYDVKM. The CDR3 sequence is CASNEQGTNEKLFF. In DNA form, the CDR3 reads TGTGCCAGCAACGAACAGGGGACTAATGAAAAACTGTTTTTT.

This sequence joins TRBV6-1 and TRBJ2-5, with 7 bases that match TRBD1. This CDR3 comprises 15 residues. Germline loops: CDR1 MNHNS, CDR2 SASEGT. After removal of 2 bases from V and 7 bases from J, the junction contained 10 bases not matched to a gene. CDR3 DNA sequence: TGTGCCAGCAGTGAACCGACAGGGCCTATAGGGACCCAGTACTTC. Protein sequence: CASSEPTGPIGTQYF.

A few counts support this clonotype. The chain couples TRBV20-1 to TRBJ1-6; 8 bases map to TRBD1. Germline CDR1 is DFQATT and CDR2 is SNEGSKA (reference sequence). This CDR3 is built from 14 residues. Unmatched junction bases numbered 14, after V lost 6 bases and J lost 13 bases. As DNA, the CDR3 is TGCAGTGCGACACCGGGACAGGCGCGTAGGCCCCTCCACTTT. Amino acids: CSATPGQARRPLHF.

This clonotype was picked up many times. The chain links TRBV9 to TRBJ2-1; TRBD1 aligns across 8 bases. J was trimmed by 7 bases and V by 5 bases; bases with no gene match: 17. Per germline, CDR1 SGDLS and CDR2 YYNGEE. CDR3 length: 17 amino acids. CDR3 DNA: TGTGCCAGCAGTGCCAATATGGGGACAGGTCCGGGTAATGAGCAGTTCTTC. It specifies CASSANMGTGPGNEQFF.

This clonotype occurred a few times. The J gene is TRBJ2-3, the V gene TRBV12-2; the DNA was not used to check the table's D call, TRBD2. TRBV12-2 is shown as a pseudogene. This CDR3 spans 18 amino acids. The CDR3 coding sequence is TGTGCAAGTCGCTTCGCGGAAGTTCGGCAGGGCCCTATGGATACGCAGTATTTT. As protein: CASRFAEVRQGPMDTQYF.

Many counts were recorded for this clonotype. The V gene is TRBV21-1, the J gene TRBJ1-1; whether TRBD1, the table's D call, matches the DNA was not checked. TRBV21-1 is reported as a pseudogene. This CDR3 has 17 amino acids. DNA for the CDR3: TGTGCCAGCACCACTTGGGGGACAGCAAGAGGGGACACTGAAGCTTTCTTT. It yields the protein CASTTWGTARGDTEAFF.

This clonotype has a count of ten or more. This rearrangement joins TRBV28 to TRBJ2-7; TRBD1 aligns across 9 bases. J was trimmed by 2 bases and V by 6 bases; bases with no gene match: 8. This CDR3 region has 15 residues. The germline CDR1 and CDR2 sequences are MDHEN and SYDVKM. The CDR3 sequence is CASSRVGTGTYEQYF. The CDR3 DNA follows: TGTGCCAGCAGCCGGGTGGGGACAGGGACCTACGAGCAGTACTTC.

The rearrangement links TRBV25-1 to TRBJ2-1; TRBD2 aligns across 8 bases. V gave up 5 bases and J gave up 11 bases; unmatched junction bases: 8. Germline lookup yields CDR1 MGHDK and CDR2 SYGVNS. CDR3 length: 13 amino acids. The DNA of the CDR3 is TGTGCCAGCAGTTTCGGGGGGGCTTTTCAGCAGTTCTTC. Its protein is CASSFGGAFQQFF. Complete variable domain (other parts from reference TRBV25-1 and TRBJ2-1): EADIYQTPRYLVIGTGKKITLECSQTMGHDKMYWYQQDPGMELHLIHYSYGVNSTEKGDLSSESTVSRIRTEHFPLTLESARPSHTSQYLCASSFGGAFQQFFGPGTRLTVL.

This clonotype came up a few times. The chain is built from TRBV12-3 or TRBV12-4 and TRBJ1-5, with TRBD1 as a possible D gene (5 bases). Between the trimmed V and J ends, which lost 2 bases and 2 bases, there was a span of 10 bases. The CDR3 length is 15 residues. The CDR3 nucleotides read TGTGCCAGCAGTTTAAGGGGAGAGGGCAATCAGCCCCAGCATTTT. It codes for CASSLRGEGNQPQHF.

The CDR3 DNA is TGTGCCAGCAGTTTACTCCAGGGAAACACCATATATTTT. Translated, it gives CASSLLQGNTIYF. The rearrangement joins TRBV28 to TRBJ1-3; no reliable D call. Germline-derived CDR1 and CDR2 are MDHEN and SYDVKM. The germline V and J ends were trimmed by 2 bases and 4 bases, with 6 bases remaining between them. The CDR3 has 13 amino acids.

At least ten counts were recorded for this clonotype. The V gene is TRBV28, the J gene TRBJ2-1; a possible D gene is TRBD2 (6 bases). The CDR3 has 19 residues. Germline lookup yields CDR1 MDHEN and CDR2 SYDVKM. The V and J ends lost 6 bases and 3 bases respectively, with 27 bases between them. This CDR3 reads CASSGPSFRSQGLYNEQFF. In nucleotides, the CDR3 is TGTGCCAGCAGCGGCCCGAGCTTCAGATCCCAGGGACTCTACAATGAGCAGTTCTTC.